These 15 T cell receptor beta chains originate from one sample sequenced in a study of cytomegalovirus exposure and HLA in healthy donors. The PCR was carried out with 60 Vbeta primers and 13 Jbeta primers. TCRdb's table, derived via immunoSEQ multiplex PCR, lists solely in-frame clones and lacks some. Of 120,000 or so clones in the sample, 65% to 80% were seen once. Sequenced input: PBMCs. The receptor set was obtained from a man under 40 in good health and CMV-seronegative.

The J gene is TRBJ2-7, the V gene TRBV10-3; a weak D match, TRBD1 (5 bases). CDR1 is ENHRY and CDR2 is SYGVKD in the germline V gene. This CDR3 region has 11 residues. The germline V and J ends were trimmed by 10 bases and 1 base, with 8 bases remaining between them. This chain's CDR3 is CATGMSYEQYF. CDR3 nucleotides: TGTGCCACAGGGATGTCCTACGAGCAGTACTTC.

The V and J genes are TRBV7-8 and TRBJ2-3; 11 nucleotides agree with TRBD2. Germline assignment: CDR1 SGHVS and CDR2 FQNEAQ. The CDR3 loop spans 16 amino acids. After removal of 5 bases from V and 4 bases from J, the junction contained 8 bases not matched to a gene. The CDR3 loop reads CASSPRLAGFADTQYF. The CDR3 DNA follows: TGTGCCAGCAGCCCCCGACTAGCGGGATTCGCAGATACGCAGTATTTT.

This clone was found once. The rearrangement joins TRBV18 to TRBJ1-1; D not resolved. The germline V and J ends were trimmed by 1 base and 0 bases, with 6 bases remaining between them. Germline V gene data show CDR1 as KGHSH and CDR2 as LQKENI. This CDR3 comprises 14 residues. The CDR3 DNA reads as TGTGCCAGCTCACCACTCAGAATGAACACTGAAGCTTTCTTT. It yields the protein CASSPLRMNTEAFF.

The CDR3, as DNA: TGTGCCAGCTCACCGACAGGGGACGCAACCTACGAGCAGTACTTC. Translated, it gives CASSPTGDATYEQYF. The genes are TRBV18 and TRBJ2-7, with TRBD1 identical over 8 bases. This CDR3 is built from 15 residues. With V trimmed by 3 bases and J by 2 bases, 6 bases remained unmatched. Germline CDR1 and CDR2: KGHSH and LQKENI.

V is TRBV5-1 and J is TRBJ2-1, with a weak D call TRBD2 (5 bases). Trimming took off 3 bases at V and 7 bases at J, with 14 bases between the two ends. This CDR3 region has 14 residues. Germline V gene lookup returns CDR1 SGHRS and CDR2 YFSETQ. The CDR3 DNA reads as TGCGCCAGCAGCTCGCGTGGTAGCGCGAATGAGCAGTTCTTC. This translates into CASSSRGSANEQFF.

The V call is TRBV29-1, the J call TRBJ2-1, with TRBD2 identical over 9 bases. The CDR3 is 16 amino acids. The germline V gene has CDR1 SQVTM and CDR2 ANQGSEA. Germline trimming cut 5 bases from V and 5 bases from J; bases unmatched to any gene: 13. This CDR3 is CSVLRRAGGPDNEQFF. CDR3 in DNA: TGCAGCGTTCTTCGTAGGGCGGGGGGGCCTGACAATGAGCAGTTCTTC.

This rearrangement joins TRBV19 to TRBJ2-2, with TRBD1 identical over 9 bases. CDR3 length: 15 amino acids. Per germline, CDR1 LNHDA and CDR2 SQIVND (reference sequence). The V and J ends lost 6 bases and 1 base, in that order; junction bases with no gene match: 3. The CDR3 bases are TGTGCCAGTAGGCAGGGACAGGGGAACACCGGGGAGCTGTTTTTT. Translating it yields CASRQGQGNTGELFF. Full variable domain (remainder filled in from reference TRBV19 and TRBJ2-2): DGGITQSPKYLFRKEGQNVTLSCEQNLNHDAMYWYRQDPGQGLRLIYYSQIVNDFQKGDIAEGYSVSREKKESFPLTVTSAQKNPTAFYLCASRQGQGNTGELFFGEGSRLTVL.

V and J are TRBV18 and TRBJ1-1; no reliable D call. The V gene's germline CDR1 is KGHSH and CDR2 LQKENI. CDR3 size: 15 residues. The germline V and J ends were trimmed by 3 bases and 0 bases, with 11 bases remaining between them. The DNA of the CDR3 is TGTGCCAGCTCACCGAGGACGGGGATGAACACTGAAGCTTTCTTT. It yields the protein CASSPRTGMNTEAFF.

This chain uses TRBV10-2 with TRBJ2-3; 14 bases are a match to TRBD2. The germline V gene encodes CDR1 WSHSY and CDR2 SAAADI. The V and J ends lost 5 bases and 6 bases, in that order; junction bases with no gene match: 7. The CDR3 has 16 residues. The chain's CDR3 is CASSSGLAGGGDTQYF. The CDR3 DNA is TGCGCCAGCAGTTCTGGACTAGCGGGGGGAGGGGATACGCAGTATTTT.

This clone was observed a handful of times. In nucleotides, the CDR3 is TGTGCCATCAGCGGGACAGGGGGTTTGAACTATGGCTACACCTTC. Protein sequence: CAISGTGGLNYGYTF. This chain links TRBV10-3 with TRBJ1-2; 11 bases agree with TRBD1. From germline, CDR1 is ENHRY and CDR2 SYGVKD. The CDR3 is 15 amino acids. The trim removed 6 bases at V and 2 bases at J, leaving 5 bases unmatched.

The chain recombines TRBV27 with TRBJ2-3; 11 nucleotides line up with TRBD2. J gave up 5 bases and V 2 bases, and 3 bases lay outside the gene matches. The germline CDR1 and CDR2 sequences are MNHEY and SMNVEV (reference sequence). This CDR3 region has 15 residues. As DNA, the CDR3 is TGTGCCAGCAGTTTACTAACTAGCGGGAGAGATACGCAGTATTTT. Amino acid sequence: CASSLLTSGRDTQYF.

This sequence joins TRBV10-1 and TRBJ2-7; D not certain. The CDR3 has 12 amino acids. Germline-derived CDR1 and CDR2 are WNHNN and SYGVQD (reference sequence). Trimming shortened V by 1 base and J by 5 bases, and 6 bases separated the two germline ends. CDR3: CASSELGNEQYF. The DNA of the CDR3 is TGCGCCAGCAGTGAGTTGGGCAACGAGCAGTACTTC.

The rearrangement uses TRBV6-5 and TRBJ2-7, with 7 bases matching TRBD1. Germline CDR1 reads MNHEY; CDR2 reads SVGAGI. V trimming: 4 bases; J trimming: 7 bases; junction bases outside the gene matches: 4. This CDR3 is built from 12 residues. The CDR3 DNA is TGTGCCAGCAGTTTCCACAGGGGTGAGCAGTACTTC. Protein: CASSFHRGEQYF.

This chain joins TRBV25-1 and TRBJ1-6; 7 bases line up with TRBD1. Germline lookup yields CDR1 MGHDK and CDR2 SYGVNS. V dropped 6 bases and J dropped 10; count of bases not matched to a gene: 6. The CDR3 spans 13 residues. The DNA of the CDR3 is TGTGCCAGCAGAAGGGGGACAGACTCACCCCTCCACTTT. Amino acids: CASRRGTDSPLHF. Complete variable domain (other parts from reference TRBV25-1 and TRBJ1-6): EADIYQTPRYLVIGTGKKITLECSQTMGHDKMYWYQQDPGMELHLIHYSYGVNSTEKGDLSSESTVSRIRTEHFPLTLESARPSHTSQYLCASRRGTDSPLHFGNGTRLTVT.

This chain links TRBV19 with TRBJ1-5; 10 bases are shared with TRBD1. The V gene end was trimmed by 4 bases and the J gene end by 0 bases; junction bases not matched to a gene: 3. Germline assignment: CDR1 LNHDA and CDR2 SQIVND (reference sequence). There are 16 residues in the CDR3. CDR3 loop: CASSRQGADSNQPQHF. As DNA, the CDR3 is TGTGCCAGTAGTAGACAGGGGGCTGATAGCAATCAGCCCCAGCATTTT.